Listed here is a single T cell receptor beta chain. The source of the sample is a study of blood T cell repertoires in COVID-19. As for the study in general: In each case, the material was cDNA or gDNA derived from T cells, B-cell-depleted T cells, or PBMCs.

Using immunoSEQ multiplex PCR, the repertoire was profiled, and TCRdb retains in-frame clones only, with some absent. The table includes about 60,000 clones, around 76% detected once. Germline values: CDR1 MGHRA, CDR2 YSYEKL. V was clipped by 0 bases and J by 3 bases, with 9 bases between them. This CDR3 has 15 residues. The source is a woman aged 80 or over with acute or convalescent COVID-19. The chain links TRBV4-1 to TRBJ1-3; D unclear. Sample: peripheral blood. CDR3 sequence (DNA): TGCGCCAGCAGCCAAGATACGGGGAGTGGAAACACCATATATTTT. It encodes CASSQDTGSGNTIYF.